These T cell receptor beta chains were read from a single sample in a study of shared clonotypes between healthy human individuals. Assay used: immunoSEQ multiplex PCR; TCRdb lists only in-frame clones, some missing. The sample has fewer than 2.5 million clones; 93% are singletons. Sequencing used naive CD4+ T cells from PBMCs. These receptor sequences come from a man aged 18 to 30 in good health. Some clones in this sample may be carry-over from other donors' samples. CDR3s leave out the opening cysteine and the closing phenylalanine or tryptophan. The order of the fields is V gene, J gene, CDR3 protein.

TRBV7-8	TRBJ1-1	ASKRRGLPNTEAF
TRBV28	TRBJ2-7	ASSLVSSYEQY
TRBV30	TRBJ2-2	AWSGSGTGELF
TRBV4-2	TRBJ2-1	ASSQKVGTSALNEQF
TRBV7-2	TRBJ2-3	ASSTQGGTQY
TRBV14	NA	ASSQWVQYEQY
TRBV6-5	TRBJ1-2	ASSYSQGYGYT
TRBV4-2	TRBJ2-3	ASSQDLRRDTQY
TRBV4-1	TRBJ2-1	AKSDEQF
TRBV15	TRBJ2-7	ATSRVAGGRYVEQY
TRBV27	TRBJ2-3	ASSSYSGPSDTQY
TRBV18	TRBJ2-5	ASSRRKTLAGAGETQY
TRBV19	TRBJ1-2	AIWTGPIGYT
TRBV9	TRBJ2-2	ASSVGASGRVGELF
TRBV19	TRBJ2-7	ASSIQGDHEQY
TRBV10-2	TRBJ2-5	ATTPGQGEETQY
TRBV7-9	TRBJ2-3	ASSLRPNVPTDTQY
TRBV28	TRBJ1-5	ASRVPGSGLQYSNQPQH
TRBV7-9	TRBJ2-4	ASSSLAKNIQY
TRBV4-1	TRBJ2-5	ASSQGRLAGGETQY
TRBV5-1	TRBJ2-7	ASSFETGTSYEQY
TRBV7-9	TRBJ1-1	ASRSLRGTGNTEAF
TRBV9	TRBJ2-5	ASSPMGGETQY
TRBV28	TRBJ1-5	ASSAEGWPQH
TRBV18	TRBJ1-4	ATSRLTGTNEKLF
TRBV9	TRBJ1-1	ASSVATDTGMAF
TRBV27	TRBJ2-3	ASSYLRTLTDTQY
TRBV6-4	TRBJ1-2	ASSVGPETGYT
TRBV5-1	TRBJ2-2	ASRARTNTGELF
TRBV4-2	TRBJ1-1	ASGQAQRGTEAF
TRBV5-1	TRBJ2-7	ASSGGLPQDEQY
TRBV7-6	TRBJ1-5	ASSFSTDQPQH
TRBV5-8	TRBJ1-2	ASSLSRSHGYT
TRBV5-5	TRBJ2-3	ASSLNPGAPDTQY
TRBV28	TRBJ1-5	ASSGDRGNQPQH
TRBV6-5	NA	ASSSGTNYEQY
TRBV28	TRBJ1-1	ASIKLRVGTEAF
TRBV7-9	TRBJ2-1	ASSRRGLADNEQF
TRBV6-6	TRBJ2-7	ASSPATPRSEQY
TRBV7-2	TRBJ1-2	ASSLEIAGYGYT
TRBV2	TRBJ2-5	ASKRGPLQTQY
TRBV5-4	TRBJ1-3	ASSPGGADGNTIY
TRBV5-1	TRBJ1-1	ASSLEVFNTEAF
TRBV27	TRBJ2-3	ASKGLAGDTQY
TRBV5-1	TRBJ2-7	ASSLDPTGRTAEQY
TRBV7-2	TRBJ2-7	ASSLVDRVSEQY
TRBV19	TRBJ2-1	ASSRGPDSGSPLNEQF
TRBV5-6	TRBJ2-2	ASSLVTSAIVKTGELF